The following is a T cell receptor beta chain sequence with its context. CDR1 is SGHDT, CDR2 YYEEEE, per germline. The CDR3 runs 17 residues. The trim removed 0 bases at V and 2 bases at J, leaving 6 bases unmatched. Assay: immunoSEQ multiplex PCR; the TCRdb copy retains only in-frame clones and omits some. In the table there are more than 80,000 clones, under 97% of which are singletons. This record belongs to a study of technical replicates of blood from a handful of donors. The receptor was isolated from a human donor in good health. The material sequenced was T cells isolated from PBMCs. The chain uses TRBV5-6 and TRBJ2-1, with 9 bases aligning to TRBD2. The CDR3 here is CASSLAVGTSTYNEQFF. The CDR3 DNA follows: TGTGCCAGCAGCTTGGCAGTAGGGACTAGCACCTACAATGAGCAGTTCTTC.